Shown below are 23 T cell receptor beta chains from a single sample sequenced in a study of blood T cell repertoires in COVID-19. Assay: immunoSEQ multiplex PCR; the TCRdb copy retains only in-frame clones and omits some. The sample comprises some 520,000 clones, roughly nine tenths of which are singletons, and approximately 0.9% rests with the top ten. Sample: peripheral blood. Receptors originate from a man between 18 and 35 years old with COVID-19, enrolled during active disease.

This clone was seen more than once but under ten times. CDR3 sequence reads: CSARQDTQYF. The CDR3 nucleotides are TGCAGTGCTAGACAAGATACGCAGTATTTT. The V and J genes are TRBV20-1 and TRBJ2-3; D is unresolved. This CDR3 has 10 residues. Trimming removed 2 bases from V and 5 bases from J, with 2 bases in between. Germline V gene lookup returns CDR1 DFQATT and CDR2 SNEGSKA (reference sequence).

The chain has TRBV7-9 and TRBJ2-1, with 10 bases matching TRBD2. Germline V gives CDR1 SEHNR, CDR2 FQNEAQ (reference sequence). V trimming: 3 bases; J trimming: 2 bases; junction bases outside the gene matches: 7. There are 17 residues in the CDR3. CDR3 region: CASSLSGGAGPYNEQFF. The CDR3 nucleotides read TGTGCCAGCAGCTTGAGCGGGGGGGCGGGACCCTACAATGAGCAGTTCTTC.

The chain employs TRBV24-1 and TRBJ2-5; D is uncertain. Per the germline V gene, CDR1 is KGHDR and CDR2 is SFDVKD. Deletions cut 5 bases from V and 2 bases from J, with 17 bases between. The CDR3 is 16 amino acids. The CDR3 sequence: CATSVAGPALQETQYF. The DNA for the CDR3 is TGTGCCACCAGTGTGGCAGGCCCTGCTCTTCAAGAGACCCAGTACTTC.

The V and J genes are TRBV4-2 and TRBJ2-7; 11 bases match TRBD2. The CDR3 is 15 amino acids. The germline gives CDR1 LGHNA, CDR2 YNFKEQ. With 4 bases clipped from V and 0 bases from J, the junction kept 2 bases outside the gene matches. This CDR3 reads CASSRGLAGSYEQYF. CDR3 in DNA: TGTGCCAGCAGCCGTGGACTAGCGGGCTCCTACGAGCAGTACTTC.

The CDR3 nucleotides read TGTGCCACCAGTGATGGTGGACAGGGTAAAGAGACCCAGTACTTC. Its protein is CATSDGGQGKETQYF. The rearrangement links TRBV24-1 to TRBJ2-5; 8 bases match TRBD1. V gave up 3 bases and J gave up 3 bases; unmatched junction bases: 5. The CDR3 is 15 amino acids. CDR1 and CDR2 from the germline V gene are KGHDR and SFDVKD.

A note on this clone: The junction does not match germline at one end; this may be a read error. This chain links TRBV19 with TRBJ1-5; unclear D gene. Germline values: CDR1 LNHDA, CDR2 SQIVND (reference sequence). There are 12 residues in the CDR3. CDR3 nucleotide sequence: TGTGCCAGCAAGCGGGAAAATCAGCTCCAGCATTTT. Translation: CASKRENQLQHF.

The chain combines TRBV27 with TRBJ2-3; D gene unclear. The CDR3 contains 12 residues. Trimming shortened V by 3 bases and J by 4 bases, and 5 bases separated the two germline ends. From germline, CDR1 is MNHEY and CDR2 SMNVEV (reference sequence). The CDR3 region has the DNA TGTGCCAGCAGTTTCGTAGCAGATACGCAGTATTTT. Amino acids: CASSFVADTQYF.

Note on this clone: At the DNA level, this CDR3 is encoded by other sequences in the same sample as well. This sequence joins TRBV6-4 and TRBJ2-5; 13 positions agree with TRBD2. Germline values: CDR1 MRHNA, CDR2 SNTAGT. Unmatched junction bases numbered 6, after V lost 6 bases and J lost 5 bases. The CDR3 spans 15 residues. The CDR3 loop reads CASSRLAGGGETQYF. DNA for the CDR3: TGTGCCAGCAGCCGACTAGCGGGAGGAGGGGAGACCCAGTACTTC.

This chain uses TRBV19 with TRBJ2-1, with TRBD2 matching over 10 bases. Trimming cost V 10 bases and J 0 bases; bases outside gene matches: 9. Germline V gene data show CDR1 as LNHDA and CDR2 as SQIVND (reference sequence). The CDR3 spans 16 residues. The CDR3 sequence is CATTGLAESSYNEQFF. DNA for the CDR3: TGTGCCACCACCGGACTAGCGGAGAGCTCCTACAATGAGCAGTTCTTC.

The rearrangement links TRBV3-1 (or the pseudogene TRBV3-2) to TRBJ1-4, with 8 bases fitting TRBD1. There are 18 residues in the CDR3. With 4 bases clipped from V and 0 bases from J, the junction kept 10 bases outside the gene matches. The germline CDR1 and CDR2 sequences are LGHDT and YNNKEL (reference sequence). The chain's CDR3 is CASSLLRGRRSTNEKLFF. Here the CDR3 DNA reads TGTGCCAGCAGCCTACTCAGGGGGCGCAGATCAACTAATGAAAAACTGTTTTTT.

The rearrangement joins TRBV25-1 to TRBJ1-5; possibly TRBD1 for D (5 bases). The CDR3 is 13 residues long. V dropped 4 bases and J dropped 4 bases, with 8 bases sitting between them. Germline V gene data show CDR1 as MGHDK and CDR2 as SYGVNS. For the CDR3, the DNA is TGTGCCAGCAGTGGGCCAGGGAATCAGCCCCAGCATTTT. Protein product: CASSGPGNQPQHF.

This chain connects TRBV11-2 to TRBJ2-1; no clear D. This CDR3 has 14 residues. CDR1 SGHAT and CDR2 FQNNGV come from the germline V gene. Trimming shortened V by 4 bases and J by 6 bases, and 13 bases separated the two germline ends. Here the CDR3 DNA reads TGTGCCAGCAGCTCAACCCGACTTATCAATGAGCAGTTCTTC. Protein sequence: CASSSTRLINEQFF. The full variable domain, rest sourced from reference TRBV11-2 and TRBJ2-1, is EAGVAQSPRYKIIEKRQSVAFWCNPISGHATLYWYQQILGQGPKLLIQFQNNGVVDDSQLPKDRFSAERLKGVDSTLKIQPAKLEDSAVYLCASSSTRLINEQFFGPGTRLTVL.

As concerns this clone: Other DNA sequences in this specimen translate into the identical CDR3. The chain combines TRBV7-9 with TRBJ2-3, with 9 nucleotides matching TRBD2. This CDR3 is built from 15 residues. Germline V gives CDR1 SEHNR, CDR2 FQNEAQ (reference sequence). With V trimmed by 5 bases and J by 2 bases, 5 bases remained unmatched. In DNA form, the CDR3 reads TGTGCCAGCAGCCAGACTAGCGGTTCCACAGATACGCAGTATTTT. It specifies CASSQTSGSTDTQYF.

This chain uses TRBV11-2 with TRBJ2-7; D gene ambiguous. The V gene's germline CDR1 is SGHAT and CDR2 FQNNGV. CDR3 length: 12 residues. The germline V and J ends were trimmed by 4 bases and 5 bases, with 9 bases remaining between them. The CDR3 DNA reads TGTGCCAGCAGCTGGAGAAGACACGAGCAGTACTTC. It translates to CASSWRRHEQYF.

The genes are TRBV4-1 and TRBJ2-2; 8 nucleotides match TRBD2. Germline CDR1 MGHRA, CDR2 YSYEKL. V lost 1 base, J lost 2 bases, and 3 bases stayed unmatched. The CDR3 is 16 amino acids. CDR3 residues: CASSQVSGANTGELFF. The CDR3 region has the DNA TGCGCCAGCAGCCAAGTTAGCGGGGCTAACACCGGGGAGCTGTTTTTT.

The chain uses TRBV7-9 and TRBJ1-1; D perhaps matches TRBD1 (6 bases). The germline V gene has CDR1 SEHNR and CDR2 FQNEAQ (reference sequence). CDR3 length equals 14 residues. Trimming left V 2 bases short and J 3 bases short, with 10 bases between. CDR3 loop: CASSLTGLYTEAFF. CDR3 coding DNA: TGTGCCAGCAGCTTAACAGGGTTGTACACTGAAGCTTTCTTT.

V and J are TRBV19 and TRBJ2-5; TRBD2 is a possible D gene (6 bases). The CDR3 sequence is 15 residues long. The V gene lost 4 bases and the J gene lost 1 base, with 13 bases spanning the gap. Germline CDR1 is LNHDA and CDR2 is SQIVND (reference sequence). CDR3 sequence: CASSRGGALQETQYF. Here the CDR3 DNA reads TGTGCCAGTAGTAGGGGCGGGGCCCTCCAAGAGACCCAGTACTTC. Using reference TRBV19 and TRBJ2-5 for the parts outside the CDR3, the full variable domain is DGGITQSPKYLFRKEGQNVTLSCEQNLNHDAMYWYRQDPGQGLRLIYYSQIVNDFQKGDIAEGYSVSREKKESFPLTVTSAQKNPTAFYLCASSRGGALQETQYFGPGTRLLVL.

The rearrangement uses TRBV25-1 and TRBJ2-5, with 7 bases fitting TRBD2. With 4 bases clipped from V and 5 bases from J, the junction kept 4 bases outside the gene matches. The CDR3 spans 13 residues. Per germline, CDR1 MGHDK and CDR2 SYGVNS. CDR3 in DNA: TGTGCCAGCAGTGTAGCCGGGAGGGAGACCCAGTACTTC. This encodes CASSVAGRETQYF.

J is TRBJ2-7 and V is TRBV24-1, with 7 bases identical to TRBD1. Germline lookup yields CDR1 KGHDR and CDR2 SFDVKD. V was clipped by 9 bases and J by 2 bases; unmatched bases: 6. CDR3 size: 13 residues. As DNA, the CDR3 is TGTGCCACCCAATTCGGGACAGCCTACGAGCAGTACTTC. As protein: CATQFGTAYEQYF.

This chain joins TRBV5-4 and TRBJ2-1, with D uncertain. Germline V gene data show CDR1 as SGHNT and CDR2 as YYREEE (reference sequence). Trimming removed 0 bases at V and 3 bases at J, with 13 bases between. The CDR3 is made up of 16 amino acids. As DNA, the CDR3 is TGTGCCAGCAGCTTGGGGGCGAGCCGGAACTACAATGAGCAGTTCTTC. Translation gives CASSLGASRNYNEQFF.

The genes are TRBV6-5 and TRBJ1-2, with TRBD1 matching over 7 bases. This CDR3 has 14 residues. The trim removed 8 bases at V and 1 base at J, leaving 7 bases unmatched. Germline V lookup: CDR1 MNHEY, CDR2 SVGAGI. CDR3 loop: CASRGQPFNYGYTF. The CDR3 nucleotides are TGTGCCAGCCGGGGACAGCCATTTAACTATGGCTACACCTTC.

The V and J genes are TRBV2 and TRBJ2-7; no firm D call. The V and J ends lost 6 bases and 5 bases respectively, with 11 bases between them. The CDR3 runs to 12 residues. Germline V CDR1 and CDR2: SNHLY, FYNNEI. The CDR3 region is CASRELADEQYF. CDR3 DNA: TGTGCCAGCAGGGAACTTGCAGACGAGCAGTACTTC.

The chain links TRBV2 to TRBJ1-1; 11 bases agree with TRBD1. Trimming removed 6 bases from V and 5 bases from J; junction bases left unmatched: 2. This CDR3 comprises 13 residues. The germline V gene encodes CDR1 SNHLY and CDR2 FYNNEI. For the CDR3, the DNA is TGTGCCAGCAGGGGGGACAGGGGGACTGAAGCTTTCTTT. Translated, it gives CASRGDRGTEAFF.